Listed below are T cell receptor beta chains from one sample, sequenced in a study of blood T cell repertoires in COVID-19. Data came from immunoSEQ multiplex PCR; TCRdb stores just in-frame clones and leaves some out. This sample yields tens of thousands of clones, of which about 85% are seen a single time; approximately 53% belongs to the top ten. The material sequenced was peripheral blood. These receptors were collected from a man aged 50 or older with active or convalescent COVID-19. CDR3s include the opening cysteine and the closing phenylalanine or tryptophan. Fields, in order: D gene, J gene, clone size, V gene, CDR3 protein, CDR3 DNA. A D gene is named only where the DNA matches it firmly. A clone size is listed for some rows: how often the clone was seen (once, few, many), or a class if it is expanded.

>NA|TRBJ2-1|NA|TRBV7-6
CASSSGLKSFNEQFF
TGTGCCAGCAGCTCAGGACTGAAGAGCTTTAATGAGCAGTTCTTC
>NA|TRBJ1-4|NA|TRBV7-9
CASSPGGDEKLFF
TGTGCCAGCAGCCCGGGGGGGGATGAAAAACTGTTTTTT
>TRBD2|TRBJ2-2|NA|TRBV9
CASSPDAGGATVGELFF
TGTGCCAGCAGCCCTGACGCGGGGGGGGCAACCGTCGGGGAGCTGTTTTTT
>TRBD2|TRBJ2-5|NA|TRBV24-1
CATSDFHAPSSGGKETQYF
TGTGCCACCAGTGATTTCCACGCCCCATCTAGCGGGGGGAAAGAGACCCAGTACTTC
>TRBD2|TRBJ2-3|NA|TRBV5-6
CASSWGSGGLRTQYF
TGTGCCAGCAGCTGGGGTAGCGGGGGCCTCCGAACGCAGTATTTT
>NA|TRBJ1-2|NA|TRBV20-1
CREYGYTF
TGCAGAGAGTATGGCTACACCTTC
>NA|TRBJ2-7|once|TRBV19
CASSPSGRKGGYEQYF
TGTGCCAGTAGTCCTTCCGGGAGAAAGGGCGGCTACGAGCAGTACTTC
>NA|TRBJ1-5|NA|TRBV7-4
CASSTTGNQPQHF
TGTGCCAGCAGCACCACAGGGAATCAGCCCCAGCATTTT
>TRBD1|TRBJ2-7|once|TRBV11-2
CASSYSLRTGLYEQYF
TGTGCCAGCAGTTATAGCCTTAGGACAGGCCTTTACGAGCAGTACTTC
>NA|TRBJ2-7|once|TRBV7-9
CASSLAVASRHYEQYF
TGTGCCAGCAGCTTAGCGGTAGCGAGTAGGCACTACGAGCAGTACTTC
>TRBD1|TRBJ1-2|NA|TRBV19
CASSQGQGYTYGYTF
TGTGCCAGTAGTCAAGGACAGGGGTATACCTATGGCTACACCTTC
>TRBD1|TRBJ1-2|few|TRBV2
CASSERDRYGYTF
TGTGCCAGCAGTGAACGGGACAGATATGGCTACACCTTC
>TRBD2|TRBJ2-7|few|TRBV11-3
CASSPGSLGGRFYEQYF
TGTGCCAGCAGCCCAGGGAGCCTAGGCGGGAGGTTCTACGAGCAGTACTTC
>TRBD1|TRBJ1-5|NA|TRBV18
CASSPRQGEGKPQHF
TGTGCCAGCTCACCTCGACAGGGGGAGGGAAAGCCCCAGCATTTT
>NA|TRBJ1-3|NA|TRBV4-2
CASSQTGEAGNTIYF
TGTGCCAGCAGCCAGACCGGGGAGGCTGGAAACACCATATATTTT
>TRBD2|TRBJ2-1|NA|TRBV5-1
CASSLGGLAGYEQFF
TGCGCCAGCAGCTTGGGGGGACTAGCGGGGTATGAGCAGTTCTTC
>NA|TRBJ1-2|NA|TRBV28
CASRQGDGGGHGYTF
TGTGCCAGCAGACAAGGGGACGGCGGGGGTCATGGCTACACCTTC
>NA|TRBJ1-1|NA|TRBV21-1
CASSNLGHPNTEAFF
TGTGCCAGCAGCAACCTGGGACACCCGAACACTGAAGCTTTCTTT
>NA|TRBJ1-5|once|TRBV6-5
CASSPLISSNQPQHF
TGTGCCAGCAGCCCGCTAATCTCTTCCAATCAGCCCCAGCATTTT
>NA|TRBJ1-2|NA|TRBV6-1
CASSEGGDGYTF
TGTGCCAGCAGTGAGGGGGGGGATGGCTACACCTTC
>NA|TRBJ1-6|NA|TRBV30
CACTGFNSPLHF
TGTGCCTGTACCGGGTTCAATTCACCCCTCCACTTT
>TRBD1|TRBJ1-2|NA|TRBV9
CASSRDRNRYGYTF
TGTGCCAGCAGTAGGGACAGGAATCGCTATGGCTACACCTTC
>TRBD1|TRBJ2-5|NA|TRBV7-7
CASSHRDRGTQYF
TGTGCCAGCAGCCACCGGGACAGGGGGACCCAGTACTTC
>TRBD2|TRBJ2-3|NA|TRBV6-4
CASSDLAGEADTQYF
TGTGCCAGCAGTGATCTAGCGGGGGAAGCAGATACGCAGTATTTT
>TRBD1|TRBJ2-7|once|TRBV6-1
CASSEDRVQYEQYF
TGTGCCAGCAGTGAGGACAGGGTGCAGTACGAGCAGTACTTC
>NA|TRBJ1-1|once|TRBV11-2
CASSPRQGRSPEAFF
TGTGCCAGCAGCCCCCGTCAGGGCCGGAGTCCTGAAGCTTTCTTT
>NA|TRBJ2-1|once|TRBV27
CASTPTGGALPYNEQFF
TGTGCCAGCACCCCGACCGGCGGGGCCCTCCCCTACAATGAGCAGTTCTTC
>TRBD1|TRBJ2-3|once|TRBV18
CASSWTGVTDTQYF
TGTGCCAGCTCATGGACAGGGGTCACAGATACGCAGTATTTT